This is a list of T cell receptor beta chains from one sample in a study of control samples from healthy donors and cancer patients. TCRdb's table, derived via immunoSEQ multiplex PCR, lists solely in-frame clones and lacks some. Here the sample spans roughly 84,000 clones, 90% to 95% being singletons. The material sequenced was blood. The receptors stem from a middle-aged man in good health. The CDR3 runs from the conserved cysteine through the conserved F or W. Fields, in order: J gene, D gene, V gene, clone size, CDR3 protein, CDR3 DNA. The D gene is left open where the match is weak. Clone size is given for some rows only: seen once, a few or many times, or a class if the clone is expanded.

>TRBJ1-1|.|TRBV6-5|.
CASSYSIQVGTEAFF
TGTGCCAGCAGTTACTCGATACAGGTCGGCACTGAAGCTTTCTTT
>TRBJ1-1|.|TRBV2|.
CASTEAAGAPGPF
TGTGCCAGCACCGAGGCTGCAGGGGCCCCCGGCCCCTTT
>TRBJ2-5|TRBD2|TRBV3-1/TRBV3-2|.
CASSPGLAGGGTQYF
TGTGCCAGCAGCCCCGGACTAGCGGGGGGCGGGACCCAGTACTTC
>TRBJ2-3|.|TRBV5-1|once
CASSQDGFNTDTQYF
TGCGCCAGCAGCCAGGACGGATTTAACACAGATACGCAGTATTTT
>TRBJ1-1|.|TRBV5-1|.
CASSKQGNTEAFF
TGCGCCAGCAGTAAACAGGGGAACACTGAAGCTTTCTTT
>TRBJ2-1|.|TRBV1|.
CTSPSSGGYNEQFF
TGCACCAGCCCATCGAGCGGGGGTTACAATGAGCAGTTCTTC
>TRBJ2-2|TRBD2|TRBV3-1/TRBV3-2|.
CASSKSAAGGHTGELFF
TGTGCCAGCAGCAAAAGCGCCGCGGGGGGGCACACCGGGGAGCTGTTTTTT
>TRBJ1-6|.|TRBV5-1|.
CASSEGGNSPLHF
TGCGCCAGCAGCGAGGGGGGCAATTCACCCCTCCACTTT
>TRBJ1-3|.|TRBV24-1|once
CATSDPRDKQNTIYF
TGTGCCACCAGTGATCCCCGGGACAAACAAAACACCATATATTTT
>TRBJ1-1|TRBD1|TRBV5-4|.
CASSLDPGQGLDTEAFF
TGTGCCAGCAGCTTGGACCCGGGACAGGGGTTGGACACTGAAGCTTTCTTT
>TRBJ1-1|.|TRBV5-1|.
CASSQDRLNTEAFF
TGCGCCAGCAGCCAGGACAGACTGAACACTGAAGCTTTCTTT
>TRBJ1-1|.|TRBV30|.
CAWSEGSYTEAFF
TGTGCCTGGAGTGAAGGGAGCTACACTGAAGCTTTCTTT
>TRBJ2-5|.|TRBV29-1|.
CSVRAGQETQYF
TGCAGCGTTAGGGCGGGCCAAGAGACCCAGTACTTC
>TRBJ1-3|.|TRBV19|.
CASNKGTGNTIYF
TGTGCCAGTAATAAAGGGACTGGAAACACCATATATTTT
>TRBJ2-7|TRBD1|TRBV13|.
CASSWDRSLEQYF
TGTGCCAGCTCCTGGGACAGGAGCCTGGAGCAGTACTTC
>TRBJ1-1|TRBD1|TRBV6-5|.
CASSYSTGWGAFF
TGTGCCAGCAGTTACTCGACAGGGTGGGGGGCTTTCTTT
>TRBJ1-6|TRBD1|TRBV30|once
CAWSGSGTGITLHF
TGTGCCTGGAGTGGTTCCGGGACAGGGATCACCCTCCACTTT
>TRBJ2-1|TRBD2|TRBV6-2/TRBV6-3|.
CASSPIAGGQNEQFF
TGTGCCAGCAGTCCCATAGCGGGGGGGCAAAATGAGCAGTTCTTC
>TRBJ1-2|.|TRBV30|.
CAWSSGGSNYGYTF
TGTGCCTGGAGTTCCGGGGGGTCTAACTATGGCTACACCTTC
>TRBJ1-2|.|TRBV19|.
CASSIGAAGDGYTF
TGTGCCAGTAGTATAGGAGCCGCCGGGGATGGCTACACCTTC
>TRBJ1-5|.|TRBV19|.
CASSTPYQPQHF
TGTGCCAGTAGTACCCCCTATCAGCCCCAGCATTTT
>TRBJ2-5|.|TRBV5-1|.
CASSLHRAGETQYF
TGCGCCAGCAGCTTGCACAGGGCGGGAGAGACCCAGTACTTC
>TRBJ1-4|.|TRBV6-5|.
CASKWEVTNEKLFF
TGTGCCAGCAAGTGGGAGGTAACTAATGAAAAACTGTTTTTT
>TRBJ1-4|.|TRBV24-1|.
CATSDSSWANEKLFF
TGTGCCACCAGTGATTCATCGTGGGCTAATGAAAAACTGTTTTTT
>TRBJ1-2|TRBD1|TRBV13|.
CASSNRQGGYGYTF
TGTGCCAGCAGCAATCGACAGGGAGGGTATGGCTACACCTTC
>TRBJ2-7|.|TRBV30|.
CAWKVSRYEQYF
TGTGCCTGGAAGGTTTCTAGATACGAGCAGTACTTC
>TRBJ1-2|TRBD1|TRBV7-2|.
CASSRPGTGTDGYTF
TGTGCCAGCAGCCGTCCCGGGACAGGGACGGATGGCTACACCTTC